This T cell receptor beta chain was captured by sequencing in a study of vaccination and CD4 T cells after COVID-19. Sequence data for DNA of cultured CD4+ T cells were generated by the Oncomine TCR Beta short-read assay. Using its own MiXCR run on the PCR reads, TCRdb lists one record per CDR3 protein. The profile shows 25,000 to 30,000 distinct CDR3 sequences, 40% to 45% of them singletons. Details on this clonotype: Its antigen is undetermined.

General study points: Spike mono-reactivity was found in 304 of 307 vaccine-specific clones from convalescent patients.

The CDR3 has 17 amino acids. Time point described: late sampling 161 to 241 days after vaccination in a few convalescent patients. Treatment of the sample: roughly 11-day PBMC culture with coronavirus spike peptide pools or control peptides (ViraFEST assay). The specimen was CD4+ T cells from blood, cultured in vitro, collected about 7 months after SARS-CoV-2 vaccination. The TCR originated in a human donor who had recovered from COVID-19. The chain recombines TRBV1 with TRBJ1-2; no DNA check was done on the table's D call, TRBD1. TRBV1 is a pseudogene locus. The CDR3 DNA is TGCACCAGCAGCCAGCAAGACAGGGTTGAGGGCTACTATGGCTACACCTTC. Its protein product is CTSSQQDRVEGYYGYTF.